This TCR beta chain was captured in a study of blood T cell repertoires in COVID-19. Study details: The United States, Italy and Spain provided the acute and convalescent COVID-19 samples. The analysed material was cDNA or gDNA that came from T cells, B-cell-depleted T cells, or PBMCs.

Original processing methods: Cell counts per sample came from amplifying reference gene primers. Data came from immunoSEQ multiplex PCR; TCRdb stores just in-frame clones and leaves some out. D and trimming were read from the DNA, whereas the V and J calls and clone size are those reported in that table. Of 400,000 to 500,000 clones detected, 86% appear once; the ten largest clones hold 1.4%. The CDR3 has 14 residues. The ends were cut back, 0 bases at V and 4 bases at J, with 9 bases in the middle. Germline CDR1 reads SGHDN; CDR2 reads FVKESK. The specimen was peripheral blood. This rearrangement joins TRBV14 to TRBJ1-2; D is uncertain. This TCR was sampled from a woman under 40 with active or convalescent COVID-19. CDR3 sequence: CASSQDTYPYGYTF. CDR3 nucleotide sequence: TGTGCCAGCAGCCAAGACACATACCCCTATGGCTACACCTTC.